The T cell receptor (beta chain) described here comes from a study of T cell responses to AZD1222 COVID-19 vaccine. Sequencing was performed with immunoSEQ multiplex PCR; in TCRdb, only in-frame clones are kept and a portion is missing. The sample shows around 200,000 clones, around 94% of them seen only once. The V gene lost 3 bases and the J gene lost 4 bases, with 13 bases spanning the gap. The CDR3 extends over 15 amino acids. CDR1 is SGHVS, CDR2 FQNEAQ, per germline. As concerns this clone: Its antigen is currently unknown.

Study findings and constraints: Repertoires were sampled only after the peak T cell response. Increases in Spike-specific TCR breadth and depth were seen after two AZD1222 doses. Spike-wide vaccine-associated CD4 TCRs dominated at 160-218 and 743-854. In a largely white British group with more females than males, clonal diversity was possibly underestimated.

The clonotype comes from an adult who received the AZD1222 COVID-19 vaccine. This chain connects TRBV7-8 to TRBJ2-1; TRBD2 might be the D (6 bases). Sequenced material: peripheral blood, taken 28 days after the second AZD1222 dose. This CDR3 reads CASSLGGLLYNEQFF. CDR3 DNA sequence: TGTGCCAGCAGCTTGGGGGGACTTTTATACAATGAGCAGTTCTTC.